The T cell receptor (beta chain) under discussion was sequenced for a study of OX40 agonist ivuxolimab in advanced cancers. Study conclusions and caveats: Those patients achieving a partial response at 0.1-3.0 mg/kg showed among the lowest clonal expansion.

No patient had autoimmune disease or received systemic immunosuppression. Details on this clone: Its specificity is unknown.

Clones were sequenced by immunoSEQ multiplex PCR, and TCRdb holds only the in-frame ones, with some missing. Of about 83,000 clones listed, around 92% are singletons. Sequencing was performed on CD4+ or CD8+ T cells sorted from blood, taken in a trial of the OX40 agonist ivuxolimab. This receptor was identified in an adult with an advanced solid tumor such as melanoma, head and neck, liver or kidney cancer.

DNA of the CDR3: TGTGCCAGCAGCCCTGGGGTGGGTTTCTACGAGCAGTACTTC. The encoded protein is CASSPGVGFYEQYF. This chain links TRBV5-6 with TRBJ2-7; D is undetermined. Germline V gene lookup returns CDR1 SGHDT and CDR2 YYEEEE. The CDR3 length is 14 residues. Trimming removed 4 bases at V and 3 bases at J, with 14 bases between.